What follows are 20 T cell receptor beta chains derived from one specimen sequenced in a study of blood T cell repertoires in COVID-19. Sequencing was performed with immunoSEQ multiplex PCR; in TCRdb, only in-frame clones are kept and a portion is missing. The sample lists 88,000 or so clones; roughly 85% were seen once. The sample consisted of peripheral blood. These receptors were collected from a man in his 60s with acute or convalescent COVID-19.

V and J are TRBV30 and TRBJ2-5, with TRBD2 matching over 10 bases. The CDR3 has 17 residues. Germline CDR1 is GTSNPN and CDR2 is SVGIG (reference sequence). Germline trimming cut 3 bases from V and 5 bases from J; bases unmatched to any gene: 15. The CDR3 protein is CAWSQNWLAGVVETQYF. The CDR3 DNA is TGTGCCTGGAGCCAAAACTGGCTAGCGGGAGTGGTTGAGACCCAGTACTTC.

V and J are TRBV7-2 and TRBJ2-7; 7 positions agree with TRBD1. From germline, CDR1 is SGHTA and CDR2 FQGNSA. This CDR3 is built from 15 residues. Trimming cost V 4 bases and J 5 bases; bases outside gene matches: 11. CDR3 in amino acids: CASSSSTGLSNEQYF. The CDR3 DNA sequence: TGTGCCAGCAGCTCATCGACAGGGCTGAGTAACGAGCAGTACTTC. Full variable domain (outside the CDR3, taken from reference TRBV7-2 and TRBJ2-7): GAGVSQSPSNKVTEKGKDVELRCDPISGHTALYWYRQSLGQGLEFLIYFQGNSAPDKSGLPSDRFSAERTGGSVSTLTIQRTQQEDSAVYLCASSSSTGLSNEQYFGPGTRLTVT.

This clone was seen more than once but under ten times. The gene calls are TRBV5-1 and TRBJ1-2; TRBD1 aligns across 9 bases. J was trimmed by 4 bases and V by 5 bases; bases with no gene match: 6. Germline V gene sequence: CDR1 SGHRS, CDR2 YFSETQ. CDR3 length: 14 amino acids. In DNA form, the CDR3 reads TGCGCCAGCAGGCGGGACAGGGAGACCTATGGCTACACCTTC. It translates to CASRRDRETYGYTF.

This clone was seen once. The V and J genes are TRBV19 and TRBJ2-5; 9 bases agree with TRBD2. Unmatched junction bases numbered 13, after V lost 6 bases and J lost 5 bases. The germline gives CDR1 LNHDA, CDR2 SQIVND (reference sequence). This CDR3 is 16 amino acids long. The CDR3 region has the DNA TGTGCCAGTAGGCCCCGGGTAGGGCTAGCGGGGGAGACCCAGTACTTC. Protein product: CASRPRVGLAGETQYF.

This clone was counted a few times. The rearrangement joins TRBV18 to TRBJ1-1; D is uncertain. V lost 4 bases and J 6 bases, leaving 15 bases between the germline ends. The V gene's germline CDR1 is KGHSH and CDR2 LQKENI. The CDR3 consists of 14 residues. The CDR3 loop reads CASSHLDPGAEAFF. CDR3 DNA: TGTGCCAGCTCACACCTGGACCCCGGGGCTGAAGCTTTCTTT. The variable domain in full, completed from reference TRBV18 and TRBJ1-1, reads NAGVMQNPRHLVRRRGQEARLRCSPMKGHSHVYWYRQLPEEGLKFMVYLQKENIIDESGMPKERFSAEFPKEGPSILRIQQVVRGDSAAYFCASSHLDPGAEAFFGQGTRLTVV.

This chain links TRBV6-5 with TRBJ2-7; D may be TRBD2 (5 bases). V was shortened by 6 bases and J by 2 bases, with 17 bases between the two germline ends. Germline V lookup: CDR1 MNHEY, CDR2 SVGAGI. The CDR3 length is 15 residues. Here the CDR3 reads CASRWTERRPYEQYF. CDR3 DNA: TGTGCCAGCAGATGGACTGAGAGAAGGCCCTACGAGCAGTACTTC.

The chain combines TRBV30 with TRBJ2-7; 10 bases line up with TRBD1. Trimming at V came to 2 bases and at J to 6 bases, leaving 10 bases not matched to a gene. CDR1 is GTSNPN, CDR2 SVGIG, per germline (reference sequence). The CDR3 length is 15 residues. CDR3 sequence (DNA): TGTGCCTGGAGTCCGGGACAGGGGTTCCCCACCGAGCAGTACTTC. Translated: CAWSPGQGFPTEQYF.

The chain uses TRBV11-2 and TRBJ2-1, with D perhaps TRBD2 (6 bases). The V gene lost 1 base and the J gene lost 6 bases, with 7 bases spanning the gap. Per the germline V gene, CDR1 is SGHAT and CDR2 is FQNNGV. This CDR3 spans 13 amino acids. This CDR3 reads CASSLGLVNEQFF. Here the CDR3 DNA reads TGTGCCAGCAGCTTAGGACTAGTCAATGAGCAGTTCTTC.

J is TRBJ1-1 and V is TRBV7-8; TRBD1 matches at 7 bases. The CDR3 loop spans 14 amino acids. The V and J ends lost 5 bases and 5 bases, in that order; junction bases with no gene match: 8. In germline, CDR1 is SGHVS, CDR2 FQNEAQ. This CDR3 is CASSQTGARTEAFF. For the CDR3, the DNA is TGTGCCAGCAGCCAAACAGGGGCGAGGACTGAAGCTTTCTTT. The variable domain in full, with the rest retrieved from reference TRBV7-8 and TRBJ1-1, is GAGVSQSPRYKVAKRGQDVALRCDPISGHVSLFWYQQALGQGPEFLTYFQNEAQLDKSGLPSDRFFAERPEGSVSTLKIQRTQQEDSAVYLCASSQTGARTEAFFGQGTRLTVV.

This clone was detected a few times. The chain is built from TRBV7-5 and TRBJ2-2; TRBD1 was called by the table and not checked on the DNA. TRBV7-5 is annotated as a pseudogene. CDR3 length: 15 amino acids. The DNA for the CDR3 is TGTGCCAGAAGAAATACAGGACCGAACACCGGGGAGCTGTTTTTT. Its protein product is CARRNTGPNTGELFF.

The chain links TRBV7-2 to TRBJ2-7; tentatively, D is TRBD1 (6 bases). The CDR3 has 14 amino acids. Germline V gives CDR1 SGHTA, CDR2 FQGNSA. V lost 11 bases, J lost 2 bases, and 19 bases lay in between. This CDR3 is CASHSGVFPYEQYF. The CDR3, as DNA: TGTGCCTCGCACTCAGGGGTTTTTCCCTACGAGCAGTACTTC.

The rearrangement joins TRBV6-5 to TRBJ2-2; TRBD1 agrees at 7 bases. The junction had 8 bases not matched to a gene; V was cut back by 8 bases and J by 2 bases. The CDR3 sequence is 15 residues long. Germline V CDR1 and CDR2: MNHEY, SVGAGI. The CDR3 is CASLARQGNTGELFF. CDR3 nucleotides: TGTGCCAGCCTTGCCCGACAGGGAAACACCGGGGAGCTGTTTTTT.

The chain combines TRBV6-5 with TRBJ2-5; unclear D gene. The CDR3 runs 13 residues. CDR1 is MNHEY, CDR2 SVGAGI, per germline. V was cut by 4 bases and J by 9 bases, with 15 bases left in between. The CDR3 region has the DNA TGTGCCAGCAGTTCTAACGGAGCCACGGCCCAGTACTTC. It specifies CASSSNGATAQYF.

The chain carries TRBV4-1 and TRBJ1-2; TRBD1 matches at 12 bases. Germline V CDR1 and CDR2: MGHRA, YSYEKL. The V segment lost 6 bases and the J segment 6 bases; nucleotides outside the gene matches: 11. This CDR3 spans 16 amino acids. CDR3 residues: CASSSGGTGGANGYTF. The CDR3, as DNA: TGCGCCAGCAGTTCAGGTGGGACAGGGGGCGCAAATGGCTACACCTTC.

The chain uses TRBV24-1 and TRBJ2-4; 7 bases map to TRBD1. The CDR3 covers 17 residues. V was pared by 0 bases and J by 0 bases, with 4 bases of the junction left unmatched. Germline values: CDR1 KGHDR, CDR2 SFDVKD. The CDR3 nucleotides are TGTGCCACCAGTGATTTGGGCCAGGGGGTAGCCAAAAACATTCAGTACTTC. Translated: CATSDLGQGVAKNIQYF.

The chain employs TRBV11-2 and TRBJ2-7; 8 positions match TRBD1. Germline loops: CDR1 SGHAT, CDR2 FQNNGV. V trimming: 5 bases; J trimming: 7 bases; junction bases outside the gene matches: 7. There are 13 residues in the CDR3. CDR3 region: CASSTRGRGEQYF. The CDR3 DNA is TGTGCCAGCAGCACCAGGGGGCGAGGAGAGCAGTACTTC. The full variable domain, rest sourced from reference TRBV11-2 and TRBJ2-7, is EAGVAQSPRYKIIEKRQSVAFWCNPISGHATLYWYQQILGQGPKLLIQFQNNGVVDDSQLPKDRFSAERLKGVDSTLKIQPAKLEDSAVYLCASSTRGRGEQYFGPGTRLTVT.

The V call is TRBV4-2, the J call TRBJ2-2, with a possible D match to TRBD1 (6 bases). V was clipped by 3 bases and J by 3 bases, with 14 bases between them. There are 16 residues in the CDR3. The germline CDR1 and CDR2 sequences are LGHNA and YNFKEQ. In DNA form, the CDR3 reads TGTGCCAGCAGCCAGGAGACAGGTACCCACACCGGGGAGCTGTTTTTT. This codes for CASSQETGTHTGELFF.

This clone was detected only once. This chain links TRBV5-1 with TRBJ2-1; D call uncertain. The CDR3 consists of 15 residues. CDR1 is SGHRS and CDR2 is YFSETQ in the germline V gene. V dropped 0 bases and J dropped 3 bases, with 10 bases sitting between them. CDR3 region: CASSLDGTNYNEQFF. The CDR3 nucleotides are TGCGCCAGCAGCTTGGACGGTACTAACTACAATGAGCAGTTCTTC.

This clone came up once. V is TRBV2 and J is TRBJ1-1; the D is unclear. CDR1 SNHLY and CDR2 FYNNEI come from the germline V gene. Trimming stripped 4 bases from V and 2 bases from J, with 11 bases between. This CDR3 is 14 amino acids long. The DNA of the CDR3 is TGTGCCAGCAGTGTCTTCCTAGGCAACACTGAAGCTTTCTTT. It codes for CASSVFLGNTEAFF.

The V call is TRBV18, the J call TRBJ2-7; no definite D call. The ends were cut back, 2 bases at V and 1 base at J, with 3 bases in the middle. This CDR3 region has 12 residues. Germline V lookup: CDR1 KGHSH, CDR2 LQKENI. Here the CDR3 DNA reads TGTGCCAGCTCACCAGAGTCCTACGAGCAGTACTTC. It yields the protein CASSPESYEQYF.